This record looks at one TCR beta chain sequence and its context. This sample stems from a study of shared clonotypes between healthy human individuals. Between the trimmed V and J ends, which lost 5 bases and 8 bases, there was a span of 22 bases. Germline CDR1 is LNHDA and CDR2 is SQIVND (reference sequence). This CDR3 has 16 amino acids. The data were produced by immunoSEQ multiplex PCR, yet TCRdb's version contains in-frame clones alone and is incomplete. The sample carries about 2.4 million clones, approximately 94% recorded once. This chain uses TRBV19 with TRBJ2-1; the D is unclear. The sequenced sample consisted of naive CD4+ T cells from PBMCs. The subset is: CD45RA+ positively selected. The receptor comes from a man aged 18 to 29 in good health. Some clones in this sample may be carry-over from other donors' samples. The CDR3, as DNA: TGTGCCAGTAGTGCCACCGTTCCGTTAAGTAGTCATGAGCAGTTCTTC. Its protein product is CASSATVPLSSHEQFF. Complete variable domain (other parts from reference TRBV19 and TRBJ2-1): DGGITQSPKYLFRKEGQNVTLSCEQNLNHDAMYWYRQDPGQGLRLIYYSQIVNDFQKGDIAEGYSVSREKKESFPLTVTSAQKNPTAFYLCASSATVPLSSHEQFFGPGTRLTVL.